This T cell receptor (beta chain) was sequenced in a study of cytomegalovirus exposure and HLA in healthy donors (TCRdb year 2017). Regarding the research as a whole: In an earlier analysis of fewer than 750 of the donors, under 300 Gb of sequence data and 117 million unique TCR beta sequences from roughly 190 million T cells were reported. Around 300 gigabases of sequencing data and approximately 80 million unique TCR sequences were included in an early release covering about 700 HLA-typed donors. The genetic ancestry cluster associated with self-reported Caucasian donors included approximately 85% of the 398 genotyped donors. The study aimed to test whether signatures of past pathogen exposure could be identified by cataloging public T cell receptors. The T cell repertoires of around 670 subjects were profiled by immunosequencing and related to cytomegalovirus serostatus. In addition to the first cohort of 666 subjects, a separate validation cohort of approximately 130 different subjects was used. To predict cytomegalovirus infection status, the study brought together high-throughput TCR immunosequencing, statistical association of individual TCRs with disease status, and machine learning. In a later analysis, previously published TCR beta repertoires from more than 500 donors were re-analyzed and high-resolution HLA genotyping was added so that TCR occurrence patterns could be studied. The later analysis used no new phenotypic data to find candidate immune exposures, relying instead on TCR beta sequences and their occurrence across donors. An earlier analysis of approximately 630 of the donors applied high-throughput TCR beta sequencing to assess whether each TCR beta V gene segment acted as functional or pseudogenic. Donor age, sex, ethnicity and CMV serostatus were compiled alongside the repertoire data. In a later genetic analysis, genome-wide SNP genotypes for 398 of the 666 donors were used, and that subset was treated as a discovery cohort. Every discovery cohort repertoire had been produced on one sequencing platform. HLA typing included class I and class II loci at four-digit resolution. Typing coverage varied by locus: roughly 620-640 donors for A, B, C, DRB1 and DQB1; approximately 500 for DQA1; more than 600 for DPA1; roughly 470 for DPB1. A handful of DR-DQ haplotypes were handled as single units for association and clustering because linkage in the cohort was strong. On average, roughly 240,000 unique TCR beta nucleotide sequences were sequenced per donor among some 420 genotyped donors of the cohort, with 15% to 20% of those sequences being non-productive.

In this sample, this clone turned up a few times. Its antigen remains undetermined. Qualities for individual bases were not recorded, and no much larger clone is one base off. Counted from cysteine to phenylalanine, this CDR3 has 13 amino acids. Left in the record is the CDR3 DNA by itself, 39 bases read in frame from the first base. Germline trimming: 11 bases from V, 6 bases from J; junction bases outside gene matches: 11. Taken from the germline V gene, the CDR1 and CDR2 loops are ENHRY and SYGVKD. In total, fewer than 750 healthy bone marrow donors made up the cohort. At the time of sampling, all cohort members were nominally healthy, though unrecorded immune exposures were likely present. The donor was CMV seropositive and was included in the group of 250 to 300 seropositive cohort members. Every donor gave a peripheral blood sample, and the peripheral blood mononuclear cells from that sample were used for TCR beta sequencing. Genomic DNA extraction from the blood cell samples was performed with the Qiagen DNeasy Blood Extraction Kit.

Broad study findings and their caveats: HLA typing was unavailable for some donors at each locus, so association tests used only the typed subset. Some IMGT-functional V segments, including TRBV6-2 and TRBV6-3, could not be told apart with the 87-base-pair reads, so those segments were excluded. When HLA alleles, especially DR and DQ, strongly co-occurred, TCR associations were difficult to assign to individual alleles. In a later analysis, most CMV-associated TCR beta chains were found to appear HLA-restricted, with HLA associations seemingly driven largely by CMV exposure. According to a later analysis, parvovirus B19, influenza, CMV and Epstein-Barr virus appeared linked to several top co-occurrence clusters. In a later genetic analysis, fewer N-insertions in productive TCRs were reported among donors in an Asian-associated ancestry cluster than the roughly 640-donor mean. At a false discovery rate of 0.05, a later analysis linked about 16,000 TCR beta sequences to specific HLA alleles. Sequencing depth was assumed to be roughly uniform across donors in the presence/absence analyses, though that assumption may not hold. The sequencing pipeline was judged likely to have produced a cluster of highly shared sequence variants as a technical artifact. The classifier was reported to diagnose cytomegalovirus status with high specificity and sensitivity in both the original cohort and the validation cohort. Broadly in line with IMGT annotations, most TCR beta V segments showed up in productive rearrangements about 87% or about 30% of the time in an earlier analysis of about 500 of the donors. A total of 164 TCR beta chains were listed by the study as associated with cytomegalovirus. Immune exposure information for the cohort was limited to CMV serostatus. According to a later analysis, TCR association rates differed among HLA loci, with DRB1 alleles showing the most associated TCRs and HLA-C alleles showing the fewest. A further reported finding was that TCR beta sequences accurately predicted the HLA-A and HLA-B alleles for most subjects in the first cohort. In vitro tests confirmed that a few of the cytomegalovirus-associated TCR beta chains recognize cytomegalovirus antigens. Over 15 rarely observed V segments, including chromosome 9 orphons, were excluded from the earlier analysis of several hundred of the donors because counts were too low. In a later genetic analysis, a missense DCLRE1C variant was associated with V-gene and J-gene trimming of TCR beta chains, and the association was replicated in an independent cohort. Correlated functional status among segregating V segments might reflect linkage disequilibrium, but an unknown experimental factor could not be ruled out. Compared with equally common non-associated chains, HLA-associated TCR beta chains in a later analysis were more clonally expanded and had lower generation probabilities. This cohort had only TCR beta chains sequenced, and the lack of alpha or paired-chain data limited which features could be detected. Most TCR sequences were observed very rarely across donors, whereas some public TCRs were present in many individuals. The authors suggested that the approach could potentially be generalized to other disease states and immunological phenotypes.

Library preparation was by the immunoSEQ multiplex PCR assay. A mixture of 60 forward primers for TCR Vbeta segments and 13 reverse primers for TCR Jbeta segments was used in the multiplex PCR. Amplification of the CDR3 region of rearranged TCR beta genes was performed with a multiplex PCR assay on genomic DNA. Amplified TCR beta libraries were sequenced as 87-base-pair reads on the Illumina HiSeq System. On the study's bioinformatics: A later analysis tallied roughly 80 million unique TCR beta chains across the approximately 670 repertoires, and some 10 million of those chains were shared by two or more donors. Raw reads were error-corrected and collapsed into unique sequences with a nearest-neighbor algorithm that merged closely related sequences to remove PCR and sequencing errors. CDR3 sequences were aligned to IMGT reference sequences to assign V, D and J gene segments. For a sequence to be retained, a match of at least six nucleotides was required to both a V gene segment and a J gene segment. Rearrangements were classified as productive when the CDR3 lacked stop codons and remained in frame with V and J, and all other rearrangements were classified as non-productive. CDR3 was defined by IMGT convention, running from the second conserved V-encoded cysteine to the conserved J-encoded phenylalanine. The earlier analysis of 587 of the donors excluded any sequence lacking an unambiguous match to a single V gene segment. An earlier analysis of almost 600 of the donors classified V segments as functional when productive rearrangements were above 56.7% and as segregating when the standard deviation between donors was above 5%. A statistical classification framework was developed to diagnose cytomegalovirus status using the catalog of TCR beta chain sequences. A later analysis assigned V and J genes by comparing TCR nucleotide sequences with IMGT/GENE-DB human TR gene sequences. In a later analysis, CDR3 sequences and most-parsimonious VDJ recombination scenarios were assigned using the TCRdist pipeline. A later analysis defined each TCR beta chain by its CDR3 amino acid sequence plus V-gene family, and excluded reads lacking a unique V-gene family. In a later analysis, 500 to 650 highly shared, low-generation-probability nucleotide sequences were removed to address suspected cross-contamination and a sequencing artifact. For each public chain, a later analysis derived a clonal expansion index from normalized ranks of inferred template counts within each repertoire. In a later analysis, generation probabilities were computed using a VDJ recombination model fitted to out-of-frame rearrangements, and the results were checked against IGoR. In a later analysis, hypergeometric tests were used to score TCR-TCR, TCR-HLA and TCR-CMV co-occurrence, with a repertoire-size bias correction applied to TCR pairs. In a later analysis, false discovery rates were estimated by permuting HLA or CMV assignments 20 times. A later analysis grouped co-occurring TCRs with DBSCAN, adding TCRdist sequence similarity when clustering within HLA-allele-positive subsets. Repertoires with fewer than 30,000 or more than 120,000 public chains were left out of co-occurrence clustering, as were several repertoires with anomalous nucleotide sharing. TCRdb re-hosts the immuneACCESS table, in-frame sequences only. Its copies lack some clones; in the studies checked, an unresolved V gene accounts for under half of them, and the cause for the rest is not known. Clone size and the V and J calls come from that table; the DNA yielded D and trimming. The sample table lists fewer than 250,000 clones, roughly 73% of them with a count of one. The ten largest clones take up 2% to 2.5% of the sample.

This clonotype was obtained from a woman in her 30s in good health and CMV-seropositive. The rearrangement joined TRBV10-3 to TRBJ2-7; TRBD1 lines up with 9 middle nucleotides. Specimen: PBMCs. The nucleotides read TGTGCCTCAGCCGGGACAGGGAAAACCGAGCAGTACTTC. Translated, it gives CASAGTGKTEQYF.